This passage covers 8 T cell receptor beta chains from one sample sequenced in a study of shared clonotypes between healthy human individuals. Generated by immunoSEQ multiplex PCR, the TCRdb table keeps only in-frame clones and is missing some. The table records about half a million clones, roughly 80% of them present only once. Sample: PBMCs. These receptor sequences come from a woman in her forties in good health. Some clones in this sample may be carry-over from other donors' samples.

The CDR3: CASRTGSNQPQHF. CDR3 nucleotide sequence: TGCGCCAGCAGAACAGGGTCCAATCAGCCCCAGCATTTT. This chain links TRBV10-2 with TRBJ1-5; D may be TRBD1 (6 bases). CDR3 size: 13 residues. The germline V gene encodes CDR1 WSHSY and CDR2 SAAADI. Trimming shortened V by 6 bases and J by 3 bases, and 9 bases separated the two germline ends.

Notes on this clone: This may stem from a read error, because a much larger clone lies one nucleotide away. Other nucleotide sequences from this sample produce the same CDR3. The chain couples TRBV28 to TRBJ2-1; TRBD2 matches 13 bases. The CDR3 sequence is 14 residues long. The V gene end was trimmed by 9 bases and the J gene end by 7 bases; junction bases not matched to a gene: 6. Germline CDR1 MDHEN, CDR2 SYDVKM. CDR3 sequence reads: CASRTSGSLNEQFF. The CDR3 region has the DNA TGTGCCAGTAGGACTAGCGGGAGTTTGAATGAGCAGTTCTTC. Full variable domain (missing parts from reference TRBV28 and TRBJ2-1): DVKVTQSSRYLVKRTGEKVFLECVQDMDHENMFWYRQDPGLGLRLIYFSYDVKMKEKGDIPEGYSVSREKKERFSLILESASTNQTSMYLCASRTSGSLNEQFFGPGTRLTVL.

V is TRBV28 and J is TRBJ2-2; D is ambiguous. The ends were cut back, 2 bases at V and 5 bases at J, with 6 bases in the middle. This CDR3 is 13 amino acids long. Germline assignment: CDR1 MDHEN and CDR2 SYDVKM. The CDR3 bases are TGTGCCAGCAGTTTAGGCGAAACCGGGGAGCTGTTTTTT. This sequence encodes CASSLGETGELFF.

Note on this clone: At one end, the junction sequence differs from germline, possibly due to a read error. The V gene is TRBV5-4, the J gene TRBJ2-4, with D perhaps matching TRBD2 (5 bases). Germline V CDR1 and CDR2: SGHNT, YYREEE (reference sequence). The CDR3 has 14 residues. DNA of the CDR3: TGCGCCAGCAGCCAAGATACTAGTAGAAACATTCAGTACTTC. Translation gives CASSQDTSRNIQYF.

J is TRBJ2-5 and V is TRBV9, with TRBD2 matching 10 bases. The length of the CDR3 is 15 residues. Trimming cost V 0 bases and J 8 bases; bases outside gene matches: 7. Germline CDR1 reads SGDLS; CDR2 reads YYNGEE. The CDR3 nucleotides read TGTGCCAGCAGCGTAGAGGGTAGCGGGAGGTTCACCCAGTACTTC. Encoded protein: CASSVEGSGRFTQYF.

A word on this clone: A far larger clone is one base from this, pointing to a likely read error. The chain employs TRBV7-2 and TRBJ2-7, with a possible D match to TRBD2 (5 bases). With 5 bases removed from V and 1 base from J, the gap between germline ends came to 12 bases. CDR1 is SGHTA and CDR2 is FQGNSA in the germline V gene. The CDR3 extends over 14 amino acids. CDR3 sequence reads: CASSPSRESYEQYF. CDR3 sequence (DNA): TGTGCCAGCAGCCCTAGCCGGGAATCCTACGAGCAGTACTTC.

This chain connects TRBV18 to TRBJ2-7; 10 bases align to TRBD2. Germline assignment: CDR1 KGHSH and CDR2 LQKENI. The CDR3 contains 18 residues. V trimming: 0 bases; J trimming: 0 bases; junction bases outside the gene matches: 8. The CDR3 is CASSPPFSGRMDSYEQYF. The CDR3 DNA is TGTGCCAGCTCACCACCGTTTAGCGGGAGGATGGACTCCTACGAGCAGTACTTC.

The V call is TRBV28, the J call TRBJ2-6, with D perhaps matching TRBD1 or TRBD2 (5 bases each). The CDR3 runs to 16 residues. The germline gives CDR1 MDHEN, CDR2 SYDVKM. The germline V and J ends were trimmed by 7 bases and 3 bases, with 16 bases remaining between them. CDR3 sequence reads: CASTPEGTHGANVLTF. CDR3 bases: TGTGCCAGCACACCCGAGGGGACCCATGGGGCCAACGTCCTGACTTTC. The entire variable domain, with the rest obtained from reference TRBV28 and TRBJ2-6, is as follows: DVKVTQSSRYLVKRTGEKVFLECVQDMDHENMFWYRQDPGLGLRLIYFSYDVKMKEKGDIPEGYSVSREKKERFSLILESASTNQTSMYLCASTPEGTHGANVLTFGAGSRLTVL.